This TCR beta chain was sequenced during a study of blood T cell repertoires in COVID-19. Background on the study: Samples taken during acute and convalescent COVID-19 were collected in the United States, Italy and Spain. PBMCs, B-cell-depleted T cells, or T cells provided the cDNA or gDNA that made up the material.

The authors' processing: Amplification with reference gene primers provided the estimates of nucleated cell counts. Using immunoSEQ multiplex PCR, the repertoire was profiled, and TCRdb retains in-frame clones only, with some absent. V, J and clone size derive from that table, while D and trimming were established from the DNA sequence. The table has roughly 95,000 clones, approximately 81% seen once. There are 16 residues in the CDR3. Germline CDR1 reads SGHNT; CDR2 reads YENEEA. V was pared by 2 bases and J by 10 bases, with 12 bases of the junction left unmatched. The TCR sequence derives from a man between 60 and 75 years old with acute or convalescent COVID-19. The sequencing input was peripheral blood. V is TRBV11-3 and J is TRBJ2-1, with 9 bases identical to TRBD1. The CDR3 region is CASSLQSGTGSVEQFF. CDR3 DNA: TGTGCCAGCAGCTTACAGAGCGGGACAGGGTCAGTGGAGCAGTTCTTC.